The 20 T cell receptor beta chains in this list originate from one sample, sequenced in a study of circulating CD8 cells and anti-PD-1 response in melanoma. The QIAseq Immune Repertoire TCR panel built the libraries from roughly 16 ng of total RNA. Via MiXCR, TCRdb re-called the reads, giving one row per CDR3 protein. The sample has more than 200 distinct CDR3 sequences, about 10% seen once. Sorting of live CD3+CD8+TCRalphabeta+ cells by PD-1 and/or TIGIT gave four subsets. The input for sequencing was CD8+ T cells from PBMCs, taken at baseline or after one month of anti-PD-1 therapy (not recorded which). The source is a human donor with melanoma.

As for this clonotype: A much larger clone lies a single base off, so this may be a read error. The chain joins TRBV28 to TRBJ2-5; a possible D gene is TRBD2 (6 bases). CDR1 and CDR2 (germline): MDHEN, SYDVKM. The V and J ends lost 3 bases and 9 bases respectively, with 20 bases between them. The CDR3 totals 15 residues. CDR3 nucleotide sequence: TGTGCCAGCAGTTTTAAGGAGGCTCGTGGGGAGGCCCAGTACTTC. The encoded protein is CASSFKEARGEAQYF.

Relative to its sample, this clonotype is medium-sized. The J gene is TRBJ2-7, the V gene TRBV28; D unclear. The CDR3 contains 12 residues. V lost 6 bases and J 2 bases, leaving 8 bases between the germline ends. Germline lookup yields CDR1 MDHEN and CDR2 SYDVKM. The CDR3 is CASRGRTYEQYF. The CDR3 bases are TGTGCCAGCAGGGGCCGGACCTACGAGCAGTACTTC.

This clonotype ranks as large. The J gene is TRBJ2-3, the V gene TRBV13; 9 bases agree with TRBD2. CDR1 is PRHDT, CDR2 FYEKMQ, per germline (reference sequence). This CDR3 is 17 amino acids long. The ends lost 6 bases at V and 0 bases at J; junction bases unmatched: 10. The CDR3 spells CASRTSSSGSSTDTQYF. As DNA, the CDR3 is TGTGCCAGCAGAACATCAAGTAGCGGGAGTAGCACAGATACGCAGTATTTT.

By sample share, this clonotype is hyperexpanded (1% or more). J is TRBJ2-5 and V is TRBV27; no firm D call. Germline V gene sequence: CDR1 MNHEY, CDR2 SMNVEV (reference sequence). The CDR3 runs to 14 residues. The germline V and J ends were trimmed by 2 bases and 7 bases, with 14 bases remaining between them. The CDR3, as DNA: TGTGCCAGCAGTTTAGGATCAGGATTTGCGACCCAGTACTTC. Translation gives CASSLGSGFATQYF.

This clonotype is deemed large. Written as DNA, the CDR3 is TGTGCCAGCAGACCCATAGACAGGGGGGACAACGAGCAGTACTTC. Translating it yields CASRPIDRGDNEQYF. This chain links TRBV11-2 with TRBJ2-7; 9 bases agree with TRBD1. Germline-derived CDR1 and CDR2 are SGHAT and FQNNGV. The J segment lost 5 bases and the V segment lost 6 bases, leaving 11 bases of the junction unmatched. The CDR3 contains 15 residues. Using reference TRBV11-2 and TRBJ2-7 for the parts outside the CDR3, the full variable domain is EAGVAQSPRYKIIEKRQSVAFWCNPISGHATLYWYQQILGQGPKLLIQFQNNGVVDDSQLPKDRFSAERLKGVDSTLKIQPAKLEDSAVYLCASRPIDRGDNEQYFGPGTRLTVT.

This clonotype rates as medium-sized. The germline gene is not matched at one end of the junction; a read error may be the cause. The rearrangement links TRBV27 to TRBJ2-7; D tentatively reads TRBD1 or TRBD2 (6 bases each). The CDR3 length is 14 residues. The germline V gene has CDR1 MNHEY and CDR2 SMNVEV (reference sequence). The CDR3 DNA sequence: TGTGCCACCAGTTTATCGGGGGCCTCCTACGAGCAGTACTTC. It codes for CATSLSGASYEQYF.

V gene TRBV19 combines with J gene TRBJ2-7; perhaps TRBD1 as D (5 bases). The CDR3 totals 15 residues. CDR1 LNHDA and CDR2 SQIVND come from the germline V gene (reference sequence). V lost 6 bases, J lost 3 bases, and 18 bases lay in between. The CDR3 DNA reads as TGTGCCAGTAGCTTGACAGCATTCCCCTTCTACGAGCAGTACTTC. Protein product: CASSLTAFPFYEQYF.

This clonotype rates as hyperexpanded. The chain combines TRBV7-3 with TRBJ2-1, with 13 positions matching TRBD2. The length of the CDR3 is 15 residues. Germline values: CDR1 SGHTA, CDR2 FQGTGA. Unmatched junction bases numbered 6, after V lost 5 bases and J lost 8 bases. The CDR3 DNA reads TGTGCCAGCAGCCGACTAGCGGGAGGTACAGATGAGCAGTTCTTC. Residues: CASSRLAGGTDEQFF.

Sample share makes this clonotype large (0.1 to 1%). The chain has TRBV27 and TRBJ2-7; 7 nucleotides align to TRBD1. The CDR3 loop spans 15 amino acids. Germline values: CDR1 MNHEY, CDR2 SMNVEV (reference sequence). Trimming cost V 2 bases and J 0 bases; bases outside gene matches: 4. CDR3 in amino acids: CASSLEAGGSYEQYF. In DNA form, the CDR3 reads TGTGCCAGCAGTTTAGAGGCAGGGGGCTCCTACGAGCAGTACTTC.

Notes on this clonotype: Likely a read error: the CDR3 ends without its conserved phenylalanine or tryptophan. The CDR3 nucleotides read TGTGCCAGCAGCCTGCTGGATAAGAAAATAGCCTACGAGCAGTACTCC. Translating it yields CASSLLDKKIAYEQYS. The V and J genes are TRBV14 and TRBJ2-7; D remains ambiguous. V was clipped by 4 bases and J by 2 bases, with 18 bases between them. The germline V gene encodes CDR1 SGHDN and CDR2 FVKESK. The CDR3 consists of 16 residues.

By sample fraction, this clonotype is medium-sized (0.01 to 0.1%). DNA of the CDR3: TGTGCCAGCAGTCTCTACGGGGTGGGCAACAGGGTAGATACGCAGTATTTT. Translated, it gives CASSLYGVGNRVDTQYF. This rearrangement joins TRBV27 to TRBJ2-3, with a weak D call TRBD1 (6 bases). CDR1 is MNHEY, CDR2 SMNVEV, per germline (reference sequence). The CDR3 loop spans 17 amino acids. V lost 5 bases and J 5 bases, leaving 23 bases between the germline ends.

This clonotype is large. The chain couples TRBV19 to TRBJ2-2, with 10 bases lining up with TRBD2. CDR1 is LNHDA and CDR2 is SQIVND in the germline V gene (reference sequence). V trimming: 7 bases; J trimming: 3 bases; junction bases outside the gene matches: 26. CDR3 length: 22 residues. This chain's CDR3 is CASIFSMIGLAGEYPDTGELFF. The CDR3 DNA follows: TGTGCCAGTATTTTCTCCATGATTGGGCTAGCGGGAGAGTATCCGGACACCGGGGAGCTGTTTTTT.

In its sample, this clonotype is large. The J gene is TRBJ2-5, the V gene TRBV28; 10 nucleotides match TRBD2. This CDR3 is built from 17 residues. Germline V lookup: CDR1 MDHEN, CDR2 SYDVKM. The J segment lost 5 bases and the V segment lost 10 bases, leaving 19 bases of the junction unmatched. The CDR3 nucleotides read TGTGCCACCTTCGGGGCAGCGGGAGGGCCGGGGCCGGAGACCCAGTACTTC. It yields the protein CATFGAAGGPGPETQYF.

By share, this clonotype counts as large. The junction departs from germline at one end; a sequencing error may be responsible. The V and J genes are TRBV5-7 and TRBJ2-1; 7 bases are shared with TRBD2. TRBV5-7 carries the ORF label, with uncertain function. This CDR3 is 16 amino acids long. CDR3 sequence: CASGFWASGYYNEQFF. The CDR3, as DNA: TGTGCCAGCGGCTTCTGGGCTAGCGGATACTACAATGAGCAGTTCTTC.

By share of the sample, this clonotype is large. The genes are TRBV28 and TRBJ2-7; 9 bases agree with TRBD2. The CDR3 spans 15 residues. V lost 6 bases, J lost 0 bases, and 6 bases stayed unmatched. CDR1 and CDR2 from the germline V gene are MDHEN and SYDVKM. CDR3 residues: CASRPSGASSYEQYF. For the CDR3, the DNA is TGTGCCAGCAGGCCTAGCGGGGCGAGCTCCTACGAGCAGTACTTC.

This clonotype is termed large. The chain links TRBV28 to TRBJ1-1; no reliable D call. V lost 7 bases and J 2 bases, leaving 5 bases between the germline ends. Germline CDR1 MDHEN, CDR2 SYDVKM. CDR3 size: 11 residues. The DNA of the CDR3 is TGTGCCAGCAACCGCAACACTGAAGCTTTCTTT. Its translation is CASNRNTEAFF.

This clonotype is termed medium-sized. The rearrangement uses TRBV20-1 and TRBJ1-3; D is unclear. Germline-derived CDR1 and CDR2 are DFQATT and SNEGSKA (reference sequence). The CDR3 extends over 15 amino acids. With 0 bases removed from V and 0 bases from J, the gap between germline ends came to 9 bases. CDR3 nucleotide sequence: TGCAGTGCTAGAGATCGAAGTCGCTCTGGAAACACCATATATTTT. As protein: CSARDRSRSGNTIYF.

This clonotype rates as medium-sized. The chain uses TRBV5-8 and TRBJ2-3; D is perhaps TRBD2 (6 bases). This CDR3 region has 18 residues. Trimming cost V 2 bases and J 3 bases, with 22 bases left between them. Per germline, CDR1 SGHTS and CDR2 YDEGEE. The CDR3 reads CASSFDTEGTSITDTQYF. The CDR3 coding sequence is TGTGCCAGCAGCTTTGACACGGAGGGTACCTCCATAACAGATACGCAGTATTTT.

By frequency in the sample, this clonotype is large. The genes are TRBV20-1 and TRBJ2-1; D call uncertain. The CDR3 covers 15 residues. Trimming pared 3 bases from V and 4 bases from J, leaving 16 bases between. Germline V gene sequence: CDR1 DFQATT, CDR2 SNEGSKA (reference sequence). In DNA, the CDR3 is TGCAGTGCTAGTGAGGAATGGAATACATACAATGAGCAGTTCTTC. It specifies CSASEEWNTYNEQFF.

By share, this clonotype counts as large. The CDR3 is CASSLPLTGSGYEQYF. In DNA, the CDR3 is TGTGCCAGCAGTTTACCCCTAACAGGGTCTGGATACGAGCAGTACTTC. The genes are TRBV28 and TRBJ2-7; D may be TRBD1 (6 bases). The CDR3 totals 16 residues. V was shortened by 2 bases and J by 4 bases, with 18 bases between the two germline ends. CDR1 and CDR2 (germline): MDHEN, SYDVKM.